The 5 T cell receptor beta chains below come from one sample, sequenced in a study of blood T cells in healthy people across ages (dated by TCRdb to the mid-2010s). Receptors were amplified or captured by 5' RACE. The listed sequencing device is Illumina HiSeq 2500. The second PCR ran for roughly 7 to 12 cycles and used a J-beta primer mix along with a sample-barcoded 5' primer. TCRdb reran the public reads through fastp at Q25 and MiXCR, keeping productive beta chains. CDR3 protein duplicates are merged, each entry listing the most common genes and DNA. For this sample the table gives some 710,000 distinct CDR3 sequences, of which about half were detected only once. Over 15% of the sample is taken by the ten largest. The sequenced sample was blood. The receptor set was obtained from an elderly man in good health.

The chain links TRBV7-3 to TRBJ2-1, with D hard to call. Germline loops: CDR1 SGHTA, CDR2 FQGTGA. This CDR3 has 15 amino acids. The germline V and J ends were trimmed by 2 bases and 7 bases, with 15 bases remaining between them. The CDR3 is CASSLQVLARNEQFF. In nucleotides, the CDR3 is TGTGCCAGCAGCTTACAGGTTTTAGCAAGGAATGAGCAGTTCTTC.

On this clonotype: One end of the junction fails to match germline, which may point to a read error. V usage is TRBV20-1 and J usage is TRBJ2-6; tentatively, D is TRBD1 (5 bases). Germline assignment: CDR1 DFQATT and CDR2 SNEGSKA (reference sequence). The CDR3 has 15 residues. The CDR3 spells CSARVPSSGANVQTF. DNA of the CDR3: TGCAGTGCTAGAGTTCCCAGCTCTGGGGCCAACGTCCAGACTTTC.

Concerning this clonotype: An end of the junction does not agree with germline; a read error may underlie this. CDR3 DNA: TGCGCCAGCAGCTTTCTCAGGGAAGCAACTAATGAAGAACTGTTTTTT. Protein: CASSFLREATNEELFF. The chain employs TRBV5-1 and TRBJ1-4, with TRBD1 as a possible D gene (5 bases). The germline CDR1 and CDR2 sequences are SGHRS and YFSETQ. CDR3 length equals 16 residues.

The rearrangement uses TRBV5-1 and TRBJ2-5, with a tentative D call TRBD1 (8 bases). CDR3 length: 14 residues. The V end lost 4 bases, the J end lost 5 bases, and 15 bases lay between the germline ends. The germline V gene encodes CDR1 SGHRS and CDR2 YFSETQ. The CDR3, as DNA: TGCGCCAGCAGCAACGGACAGGGAGGGGAGACCCAGTACTTC. Amino acid sequence: CASSNGQGGETQYF.

V is TRBV20-1 and J is TRBJ1-1, with TRBD1 matching 8 bases. V shed 0 bases and J 1 base; nucleotides not matched to a gene: 7. Germline V gene sequence: CDR1 DFQATT, CDR2 SNEGSKA (reference sequence). CDR3 length equals 16 residues. In DNA, the CDR3 is TGCAGTGCTAGAGATGGACAGGGAATGAGGAACACTGAAGCTTTCTTT. Its protein is CSARDGQGMRNTEAFF.